A selection of T cell receptor beta chains follows, all from one sample in a study of blood T cell repertoires in COVID-19. Produced via immunoSEQ multiplex PCR; TCRdb's table is partial and in-frame only. The sample includes around 200,000 clones, less than 85% seen only once; the top ten take 9.5% to 15%. The sequenced sample was peripheral blood. The receptors were gathered from a woman between 45 and 60 years old with acute or convalescent COVID-19. Both conserved end residues are part of each CDR3. The order of the fields is V gene, clone size, J gene, CDR3 protein. Clone size is not always given. Where it is, it says once, few, many or a class for expanded clones.

TRBV5-4	.	TRBJ2-3	CASSLSSGGLRDTQYF
TRBV25-1	once	TRBJ2-3	CASSDQAGGLPDTQYF
TRBV20-1	.	TRBJ2-3	CSASSAGGADTQYF
TRBV6-5	.	TRBJ1-2	CASSSAGQYYGYTF
TRBV5-6	.	TRBJ2-5	CASSIAVTKETQYF
TRBV19	once	TRBJ2-1	CASSNRDSRRNEQFF
TRBV7-2	.	TRBJ2-3	CASSFSSGGAGDTQYF
TRBV5-6	.	TRBJ1-2	CASSYEQGDYGYTF
TRBV18	.	TRBJ2-7	CASSPSEGRVYEQYF
TRBV5-1	.	TRBJ2-3	CASSLLGGRITSTDTQYF
TRBV18	.	TRBJ1-4	CASSKNRGNNEKLFF
TRBV5-1	.	TRBJ2-1	CASSSGGPYNEQFF
TRBV6-6	.	TRBJ2-1	CASKKTTSGTYNEQFF
TRBV28	.	TRBJ2-1	CASSSAGVVEQFF
TRBV6-2/TRBV6-3	few	TRBJ2-7	CASSYSRDRETYEQYF
TRBV5-6	once	TRBJ2-7	CASSLALAGPQYF
TRBV30	few	TRBJ1-2	CAWSVVRTGGSYGYTF
TRBV29-1	few	TRBJ2-4	CSAGGGEGNIQYF
TRBV7-2	.	TRBJ2-3	CASSSYRSGATSTDTQYF
TRBV4-1	.	TRBJ2-7	CASSQDLAGGVYEQYF
TRBV19	.	TRBJ1-2	CASSSTDTNYGYTF
TRBV3-1/TRBV3-2	.	TRBJ2-7	CASSQDGRGNYEQYF
TRBV27	.	TRBJ2-3	CASRGSGGGDTQYF
TRBV5-1	.	TRBJ1-5	CASSLDRREGQPQHF
TRBV5-4	.	TRBJ2-7	CASSWGLQANYEQYF
TRBV10-3	.	TRBJ1-2	CATSTGGNGYTF
TRBV3-1/TRBV3-2	.	TRBJ2-3	CASSQVRLAGEFADTQYF
TRBV5-1	.	TRBJ1-1	CASSFTPDRNTEAFF